This T cell receptor beta chain was documented in a study of blood T cell repertoires in COVID-19. Study context: Acute and convalescent COVID-19 samples came from the United States, Italy and Spain. Nucleic acid was either cDNA or gDNA, and it came from T cells, B-cell-depleted T cells, or PBMCs.

CDR1 is MDHEN, CDR2 SYDVKM, per germline. The V end was cut by 8 bases, the J end by 4 bases, with 26 bases between. This CDR3 contains 17 residues. Under the authors' procedure: Reference gene primer amplification gave nucleated cell count estimates. The table came from immunoSEQ multiplex PCR; TCRdb's copy has only in-frame clones and leaves some out. V, J and clone size reflect that table, while D and trimming were determined from the DNA. The profile shows 25,000 to 30,000 clones, around 87% of them singletons. The specimen was peripheral blood. This TCR derives from a man in his sixties with acute or convalescent COVID-19. J is TRBJ1-2 and V is TRBV28; D gene ambiguous. The DNA of the CDR3 is TGTGCCAGCTGTATTACGTTGGTCACTCCCTCATCCTATGGCTACACCTTC. Translation gives CASCITLVTPSSYGYTF.